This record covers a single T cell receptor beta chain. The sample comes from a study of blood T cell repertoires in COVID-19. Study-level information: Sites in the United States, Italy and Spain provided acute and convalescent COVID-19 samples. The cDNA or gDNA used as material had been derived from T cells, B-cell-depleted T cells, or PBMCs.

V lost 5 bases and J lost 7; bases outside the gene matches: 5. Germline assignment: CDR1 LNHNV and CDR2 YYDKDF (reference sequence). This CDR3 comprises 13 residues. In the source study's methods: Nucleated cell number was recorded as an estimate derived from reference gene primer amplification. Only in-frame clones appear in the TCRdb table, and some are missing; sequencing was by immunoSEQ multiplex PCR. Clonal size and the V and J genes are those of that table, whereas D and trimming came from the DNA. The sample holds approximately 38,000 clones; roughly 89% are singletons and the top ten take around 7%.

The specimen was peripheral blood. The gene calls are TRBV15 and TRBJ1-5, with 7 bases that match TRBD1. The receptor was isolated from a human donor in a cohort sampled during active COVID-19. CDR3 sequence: CATSARDRQPQHF. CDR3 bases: TGTGCCACCAGCGCCCGGGACAGACAGCCCCAGCATTTT.